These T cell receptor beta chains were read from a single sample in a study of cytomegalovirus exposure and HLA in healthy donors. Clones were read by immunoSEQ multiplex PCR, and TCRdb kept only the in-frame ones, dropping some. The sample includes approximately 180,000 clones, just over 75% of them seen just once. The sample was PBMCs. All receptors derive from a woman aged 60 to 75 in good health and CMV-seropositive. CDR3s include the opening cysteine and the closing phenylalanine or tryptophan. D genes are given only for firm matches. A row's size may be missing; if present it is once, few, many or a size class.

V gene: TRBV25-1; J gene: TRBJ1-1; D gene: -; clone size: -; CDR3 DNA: TGTGCCAGCAGCTCTCAATACAGGAGAGACACTGAAGCTTTCTTT; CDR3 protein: CASSSQYRRDTEAFF
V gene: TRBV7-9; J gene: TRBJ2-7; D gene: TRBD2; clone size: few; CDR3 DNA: TGTGCCAGCAGCTACGCAGCGGGGGGGAGCTCCTACGAGCAGTACTTC; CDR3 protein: CASSYAAGGSSYEQYF
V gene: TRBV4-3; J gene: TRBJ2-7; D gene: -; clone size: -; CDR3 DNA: TGCGCCAGCAGCCAGGGAGGGGGTGATCCCTACGAGCAGTACTTC; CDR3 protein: CASSQGGGDPYEQYF
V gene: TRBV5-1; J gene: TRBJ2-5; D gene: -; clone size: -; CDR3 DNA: TGCGCCAGCAGGCTCTCGGGGTCAGATGAGACCCAGTACTTC; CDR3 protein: CASRLSGSDETQYF
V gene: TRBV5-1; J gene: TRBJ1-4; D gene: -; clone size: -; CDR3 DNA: TGCGCCAGCAGGTACGATCCGAGGGCTAATGAAAAACTGTTTTTT; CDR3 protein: CASRYDPRANEKLFF
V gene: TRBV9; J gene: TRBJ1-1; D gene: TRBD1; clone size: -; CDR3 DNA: TGTGCCAGCAGCAGGGGACAGACGAACACTGAAGCTTTCTTT; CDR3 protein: CASSRGQTNTEAFF
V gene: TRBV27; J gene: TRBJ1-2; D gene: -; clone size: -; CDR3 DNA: TGTGCCAGCAGTTTTTCCCTAGCTAACTATGGCTACACCTTC; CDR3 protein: CASSFSLANYGYTF
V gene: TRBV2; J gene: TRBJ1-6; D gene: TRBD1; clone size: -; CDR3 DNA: TGTGCCAGCAGTGGACAGGGGCCTTCACCCCTCCACTTT; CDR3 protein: CASSGQGPSPLHF
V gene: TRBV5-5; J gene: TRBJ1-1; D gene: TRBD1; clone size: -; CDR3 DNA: TGTGCCAGCAGCTCGAACCGGGACAGGGGGCTTCAGACTGAAGCTTTCTTT; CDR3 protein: CASSSNRDRGLQTEAFF
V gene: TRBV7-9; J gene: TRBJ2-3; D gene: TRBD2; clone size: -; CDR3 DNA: TGTGCCAGCATCCGAGAGGGTAGCGGGGGGCCCACAGATACGCAGTATTTT; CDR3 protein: CASIREGSGGPTDTQYF
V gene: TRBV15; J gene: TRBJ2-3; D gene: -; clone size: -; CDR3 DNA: TGTGCCACCAGCAGAGATTTGGTAGCGCAAAGTAGAGATACGCAGTATTTT; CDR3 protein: CATSRDLVAQSRDTQYF
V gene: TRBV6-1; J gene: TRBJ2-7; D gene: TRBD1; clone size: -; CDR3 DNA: TGTGCCACCTCCTCCTGGACAGGGGATTCCTACGAGCAGTACTTC; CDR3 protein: CATSSWTGDSYEQYF
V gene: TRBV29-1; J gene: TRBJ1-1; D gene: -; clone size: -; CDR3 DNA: TGCAGCGCCCAGACAGGCCATGAAGCTTTCTTT; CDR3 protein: CSAQTGHEAFF
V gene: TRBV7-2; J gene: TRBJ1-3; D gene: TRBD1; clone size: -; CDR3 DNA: TGTGCCAGCAGCTTAAAGGGGGCTAACTCTGGAAACACCATATATTTT; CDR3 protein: CASSLKGANSGNTIYF
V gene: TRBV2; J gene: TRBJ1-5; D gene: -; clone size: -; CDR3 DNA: TGTGCCAGCACTCAAGTCGCGGGGCTCGGCAGCAATCAGCCCCAGCATTTT; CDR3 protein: CASTQVAGLGSNQPQHF
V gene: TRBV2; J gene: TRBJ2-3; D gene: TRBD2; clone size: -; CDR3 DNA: TGTGCCAGCATGCCGGGACTAGCGGGGTCCGTCACAGATACGCAGTATTTT; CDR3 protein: CASMPGLAGSVTDTQYF
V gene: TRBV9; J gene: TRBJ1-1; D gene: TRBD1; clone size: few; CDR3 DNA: TGTGCCAGCAGCGTAGCTATCGGGACAGGACCGAACACTGAAGCTTTCTTT; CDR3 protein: CASSVAIGTGPNTEAFF
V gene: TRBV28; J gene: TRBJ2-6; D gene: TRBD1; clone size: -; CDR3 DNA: TGTGCCAGCAGTTTTGAAGTGGACAGGGTCGGGGTTTGGGCCAACGTCCTGACTTTC; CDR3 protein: CASSFEVDRVGVWANVLTF
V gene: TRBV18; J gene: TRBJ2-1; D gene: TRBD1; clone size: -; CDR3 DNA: TGTGCCAGCTCACCTCCAGGGGGCACTGAGCAGTTCTTC; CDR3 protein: CASSPPGGTEQFF
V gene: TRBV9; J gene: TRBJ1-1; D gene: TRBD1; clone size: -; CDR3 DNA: TGTGCCAGCAGCGTAGGGGACAGGGGATTGGGCACTGAAGCTTTCTTT; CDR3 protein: CASSVGDRGLGTEAFF
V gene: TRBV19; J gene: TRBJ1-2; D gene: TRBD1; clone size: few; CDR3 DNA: TGTGCCAGTAACCTGGACAGGGGGCAAGGCTACACCTTC; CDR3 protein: CASNLDRGQGYTF
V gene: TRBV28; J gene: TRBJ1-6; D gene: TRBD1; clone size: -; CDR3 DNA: TGTGCCAGCAGTCCCGGGACAGGCGAATTGCCCCTCCACTTT; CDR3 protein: CASSPGTGELPLHF
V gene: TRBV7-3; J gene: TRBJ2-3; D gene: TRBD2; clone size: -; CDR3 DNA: TGTGCCAGCAGCTCCGACCTTCGGGGGGGCCCAGATACGCAGTATTTT; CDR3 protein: CASSSDLRGGPDTQYF
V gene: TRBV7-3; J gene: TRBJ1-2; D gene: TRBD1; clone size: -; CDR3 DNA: TGTGCCAGCAGCTCTACAGGACAGGCCTATGGCTACACCTTC; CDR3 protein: CASSSTGQAYGYTF
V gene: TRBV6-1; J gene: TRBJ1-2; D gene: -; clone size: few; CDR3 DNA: TGTGCCAGCAGTGAACGGGGCTATGGCTACACCTTC; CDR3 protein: CASSERGYGYTF
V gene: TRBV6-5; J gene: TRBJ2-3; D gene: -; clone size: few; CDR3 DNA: TGTGCCAGCAGCCCAGGCACAGATACGCAGTATTTT; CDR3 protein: CASSPGTDTQYF
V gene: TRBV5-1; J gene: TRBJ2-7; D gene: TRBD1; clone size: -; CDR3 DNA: TGCGCCAGCAGCTACACCGGGACAGGGGACCAGGCGCAGTACTTC; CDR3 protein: CASSYTGTGDQAQYF
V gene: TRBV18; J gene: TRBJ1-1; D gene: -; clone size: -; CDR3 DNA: TGTGCCAGCTCACCAGGGGGACTCCGGAACACTGAAGCTTTCTTT; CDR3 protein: CASSPGGLRNTEAFF
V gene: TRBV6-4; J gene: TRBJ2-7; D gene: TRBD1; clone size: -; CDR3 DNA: TGTGCCAGCAGACCGGGACAGGGGTACGAGCAGTACTTC; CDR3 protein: CASRPGQGYEQYF
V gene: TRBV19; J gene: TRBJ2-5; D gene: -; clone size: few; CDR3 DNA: TGTGCCAGTAGTATGAGATCCCCAGAGACCCAGTACTTC; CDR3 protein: CASSMRSPETQYF
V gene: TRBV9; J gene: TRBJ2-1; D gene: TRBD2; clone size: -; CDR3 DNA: TGTGCCAGCAGCGTCTCTGATCGGGGACTAGAGAACCCTTACAATGAGCAGTTCTTC; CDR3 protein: CASSVSDRGLENPYNEQFF
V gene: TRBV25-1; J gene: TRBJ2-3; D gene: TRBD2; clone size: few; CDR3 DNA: TGTGCCAGCAGTGAATCCTTTCGGGGGGGGAGCACAGATACGCAGTATTTT; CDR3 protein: CASSESFRGGSTDTQYF
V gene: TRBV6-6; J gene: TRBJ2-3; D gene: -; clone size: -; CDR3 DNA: TGTGCCAGCACTCTTTCAGGGTCCTGGACAGATACGCAGTATTTT; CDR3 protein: CASTLSGSWTDTQYF
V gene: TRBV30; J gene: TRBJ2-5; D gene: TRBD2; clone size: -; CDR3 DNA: TGTGCCTGGAGTTGGGGCGGAGCGGGGGGGCCGGAGACCCAGTACTTC; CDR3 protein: CAWSWGGAGGPETQYF
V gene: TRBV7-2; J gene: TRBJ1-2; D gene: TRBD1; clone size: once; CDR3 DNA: TGTGCCAGCAGCTCCACCGGGACAGGCGCTAACTATGGCTACACCTTC; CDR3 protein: CASSSTGTGANYGYTF
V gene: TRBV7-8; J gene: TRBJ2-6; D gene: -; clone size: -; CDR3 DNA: TGTGCCAGCAGCTTACGTGTGTCTGGGGCCAACGTCCTGACTTTC; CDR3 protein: CASSLRVSGANVLTF
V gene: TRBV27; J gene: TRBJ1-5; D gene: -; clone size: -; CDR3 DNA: TGTGCCAGCAGTTTCAGGGGAAGGTTAGGGCAGCCCCAGCATTTT; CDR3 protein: CASSFRGRLGQPQHF
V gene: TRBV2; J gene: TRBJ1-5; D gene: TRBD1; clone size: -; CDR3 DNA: TGTGCCAGCAGAGGGACAGGAAGCAATCAGCCCCAGCATTTT; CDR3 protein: CASRGTGSNQPQHF
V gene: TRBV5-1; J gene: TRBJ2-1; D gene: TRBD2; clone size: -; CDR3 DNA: TGCGCCAGCAGCTTGGCCGCCGGGGGGATAGTGAATGAGCAGTTCTTC; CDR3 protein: CASSLAAGGIVNEQFF
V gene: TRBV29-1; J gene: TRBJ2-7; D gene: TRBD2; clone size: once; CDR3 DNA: TGCAGCGCCTCCGTGCGCGGGAGGAACGAGCAGTACTTC; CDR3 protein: CSASVRGRNEQYF
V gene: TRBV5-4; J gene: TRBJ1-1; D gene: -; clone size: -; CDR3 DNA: TGTGCCAGCAGCTTGGGACGAGGGTTGGTCTTGGGCACTGAAGCTTTCTTT; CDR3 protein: CASSLGRGLVLGTEAFF
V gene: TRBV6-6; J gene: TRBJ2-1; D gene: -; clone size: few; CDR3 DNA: TGTGCCAGCAGGGAGGGTGAATCCTACAATGAGCAGTTCTTC; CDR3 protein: CASREGESYNEQFF
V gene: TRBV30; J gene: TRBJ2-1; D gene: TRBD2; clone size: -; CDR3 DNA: TGTGCCTGGAGCCCCCCCGAAGGGAGGGCCAAAAATGAGCAGTTCTTC; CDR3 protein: CAWSPPEGRAKNEQFF
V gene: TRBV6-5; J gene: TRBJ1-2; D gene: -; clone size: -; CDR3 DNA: TGTGCCAGCAGGAACGCAGGGATGGGAGGCTACACCTTC; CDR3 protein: CASRNAGMGGYTF
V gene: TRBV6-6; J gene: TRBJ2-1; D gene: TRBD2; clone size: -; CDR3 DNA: TGTGCCACCTCAGACTTAGCGGGAGGGCTTGAGCAGTTCTTC; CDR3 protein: CATSDLAGGLEQFF
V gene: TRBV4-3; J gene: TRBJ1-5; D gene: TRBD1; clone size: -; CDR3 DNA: TGCGCCAGCAGCCAGGACGGACAGGGCAATCAGCCCCAGCATTTT; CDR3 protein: CASSQDGQGNQPQHF
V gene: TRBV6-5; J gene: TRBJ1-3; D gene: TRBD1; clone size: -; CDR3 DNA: TGTGCCACTCAGACAGGGAGCTCTGGAAACACCATATATTTT; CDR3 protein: CATQTGSSGNTIYF
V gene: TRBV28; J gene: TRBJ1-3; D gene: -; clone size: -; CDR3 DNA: TGTGCCAGCGACCCAGGGAACTCTGGAAACACCATATATTTT; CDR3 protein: CASDPGNSGNTIYF
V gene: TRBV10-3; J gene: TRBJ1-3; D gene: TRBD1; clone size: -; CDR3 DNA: TGTGCCATCAGTGAGTCGGTGGGACAGAGGGGGAACACCATATATTTT; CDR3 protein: CAISESVGQRGNTIYF
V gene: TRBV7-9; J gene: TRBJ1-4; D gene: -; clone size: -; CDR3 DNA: TGTGCCAGCAGACAGACGGATGCAACTAATGAAAAACTGTTTTTT; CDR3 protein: CASRQTDATNEKLFF
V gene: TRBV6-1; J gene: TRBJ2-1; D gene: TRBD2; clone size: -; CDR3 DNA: TGTGCCAGCCGCAGCGGGAGGGACGGCAATGAGCAGTTCTTC; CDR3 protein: CASRSGRDGNEQFF